Included here is one T cell receptor beta chain sequence, with context. The data are from a study of blood T cell repertoires in COVID-19. At the level of the study: Researchers got acute and convalescent COVID-19 samples from the United States, Italy and Spain. Nucleic acid was either cDNA or gDNA, and it came from T cells, B-cell-depleted T cells, or PBMCs.

Source study methods: By means of reference gene primer amplification, nucleated cell counts were estimated. The protocol was immunoSEQ multiplex PCR, while the TCRdb copy is restricted to in-frame clones and leaves out a portion. The V and J calls and clone size were taken over from that table, and D and trimming were inferred from the DNA. The sample lists under 300,000 clones; around 90% were seen once. The J segment lost 3 bases and the V segment lost 0 bases, leaving 6 bases of the junction unmatched. CDR3 length: 16 amino acids. CDR1 is GTSNPN and CDR2 is SVGIG in the germline V gene (reference sequence).

This chain uses TRBV30 with TRBJ1-5, with 9 bases lining up with TRBD1. The TCR sequence derives from a man between 50 and 59 years old with acute or convalescent COVID-19. Sequenced sample: peripheral blood. Here the CDR3 reads CAWSVRQGGINQPQHF. CDR3 in DNA: TGTGCCTGGAGTGTCAGACAGGGGGGGATCAATCAGCCCCAGCATTTT.